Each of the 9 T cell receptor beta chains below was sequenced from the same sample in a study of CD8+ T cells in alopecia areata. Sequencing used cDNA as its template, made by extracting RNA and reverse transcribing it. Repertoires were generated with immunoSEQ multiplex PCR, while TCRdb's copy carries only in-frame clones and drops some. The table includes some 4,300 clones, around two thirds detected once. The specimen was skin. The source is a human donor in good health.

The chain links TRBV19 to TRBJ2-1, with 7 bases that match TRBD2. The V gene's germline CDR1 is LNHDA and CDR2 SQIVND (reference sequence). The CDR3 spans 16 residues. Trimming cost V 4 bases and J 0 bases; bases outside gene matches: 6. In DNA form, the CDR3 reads TGTGCCAGTAGTAGGGAGGGAGTAAGCTCCTACAATGAGCAGTTCTTC. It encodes CASSREGVSSYNEQFF. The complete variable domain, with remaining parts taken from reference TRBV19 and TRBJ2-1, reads DGGITQSPKYLFRKEGQNVTLSCEQNLNHDAMYWYRQDPGQGLRLIYYSQIVNDFQKGDIAEGYSVSREKKESFPLTVTSAQKNPTAFYLCASSREGVSSYNEQFFGPGTRLTVL.

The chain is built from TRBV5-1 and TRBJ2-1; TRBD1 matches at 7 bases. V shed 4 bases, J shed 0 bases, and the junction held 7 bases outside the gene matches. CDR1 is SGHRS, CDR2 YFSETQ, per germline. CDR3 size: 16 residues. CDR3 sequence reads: CASSIWTGNSYNEQFF. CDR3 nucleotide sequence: TGCGCCAGCAGCATCTGGACAGGAAACTCCTACAATGAGCAGTTCTTC.

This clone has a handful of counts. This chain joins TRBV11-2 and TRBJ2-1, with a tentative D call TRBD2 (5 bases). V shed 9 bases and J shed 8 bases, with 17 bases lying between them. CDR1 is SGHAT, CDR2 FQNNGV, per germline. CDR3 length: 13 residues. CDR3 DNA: TGTGCCAGTTCCGAAGTTCCCGGGGATGAGCAGTTCTTC. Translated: CASSEVPGDEQFF.

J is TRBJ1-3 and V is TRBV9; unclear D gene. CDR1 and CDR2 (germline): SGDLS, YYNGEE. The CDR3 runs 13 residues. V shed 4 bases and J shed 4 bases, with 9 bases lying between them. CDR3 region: CASSKEFGNTIYF. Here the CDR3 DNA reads TGTGCCAGCAGCAAGGAATTCGGAAACACCATATATTTT.

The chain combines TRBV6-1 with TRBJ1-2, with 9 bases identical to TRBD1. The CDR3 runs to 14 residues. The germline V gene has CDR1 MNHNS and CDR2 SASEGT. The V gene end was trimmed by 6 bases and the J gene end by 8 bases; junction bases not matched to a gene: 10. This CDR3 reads CASRTGTGRYGYTF. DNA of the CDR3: TGTGCCAGCAGGACCGGGACAGGGAGGTACGGCTACACCTTC.

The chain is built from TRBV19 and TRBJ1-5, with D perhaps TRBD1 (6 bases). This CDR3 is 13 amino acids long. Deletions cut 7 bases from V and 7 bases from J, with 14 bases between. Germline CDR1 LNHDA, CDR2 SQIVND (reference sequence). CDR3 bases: TGTGCCAGTAAACAGGGCCTGGGGCAGCCCCAGCATTTT. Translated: CASKQGLGQPQHF.

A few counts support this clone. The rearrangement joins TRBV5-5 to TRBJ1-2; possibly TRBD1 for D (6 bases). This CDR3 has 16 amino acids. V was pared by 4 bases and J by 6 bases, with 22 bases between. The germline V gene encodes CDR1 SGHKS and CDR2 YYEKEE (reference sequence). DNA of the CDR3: TGTGCCAGCAGCCTCCTCACGTCCGGGGGCAGACATGGCTACACCTTC. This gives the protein CASSLLTSGGRHGYTF.

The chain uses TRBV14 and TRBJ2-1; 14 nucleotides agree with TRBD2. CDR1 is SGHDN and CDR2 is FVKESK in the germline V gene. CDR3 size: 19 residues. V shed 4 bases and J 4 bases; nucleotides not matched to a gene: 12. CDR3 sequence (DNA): TGTGCCAGCAGCCGCACCGGGACTAGCGGGAGTGGAGGATACAATGAGCAGTTCTTC. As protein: CASSRTGTSGSGGYNEQFF.

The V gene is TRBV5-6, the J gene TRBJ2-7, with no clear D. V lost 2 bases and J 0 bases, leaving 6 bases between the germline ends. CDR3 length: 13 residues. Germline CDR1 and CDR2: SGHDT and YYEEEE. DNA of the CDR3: TGTGCCAGCAGCTTACGGATCTCCTACGAGCAGTACTTC. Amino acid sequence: CASSLRISYEQYF. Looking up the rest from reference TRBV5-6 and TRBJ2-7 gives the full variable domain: DAGVTQSPTHLIKTRGQQVTLRCSPKSGHDTVSWYQQALGQGPQFIFQYYEEEERQRGNFPDRFSGHQFPNYSSELNVNALLLGDSALYLCASSLRISYEQYFGPGTRLTVT.